This TCR beta chain stems from a study of regulatory T cells in long-lasting Graves disease. About this clonotype itself: Its specificity is not known.

Study-level findings and limits: Persistent Graves' patients had lower TCR diversity than newly diagnosed ones.

The CDR3 is 13 residues long. Germline CDR1 reads SQVTM; CDR2 reads ANQGSEA. Trimming stripped 6 bases from V and 0 bases from J, with 9 bases between. According to the study, TCR beta libraries were built with iRepertoire HTBI primers and CDR3-region Arm-PCR. TCRdb fed the multiplex PCR reads into MiXCR, producing one record per CDR3 protein. The table shows 360,000 or so distinct CDR3 sequences, with roughly 17% occurring only once. Described time point: newly diagnosed GD, antithyroid drugs for less than 3 months. RNA from PBMCs was the source of the TCR library. Patients all came to the study from an endocrinology department in Xi'an, China. These records were also assigned to another study, of T cells in Graves' hyperthyroidism and ophthalmopathy. From that study: A first-round RT-PCR of the TCR CDR3 used the HTBI primer set.

The sequencing here drew on peripheral blood mononuclear cells (PBMCs), taken at new diagnosis, from a patient treated with antithyroid drugs. The sequence was obtained from a woman younger than 35 with Graves disease. This chain uses TRBV29-1 with TRBJ2-1; D may match TRBD1 or TRBD2 (5 bases each). The CDR3 protein is CSVVGASYNEQFF. In nucleotides, the CDR3 is TGCAGCGTGGTCGGGGCCTCCTACAATGAGCAGTTCTTC.